The 12 T cell receptor beta chains reported below all come from one sample, sequenced in a study of vaccination and CD4 T cells after COVID-19. With the Oncomine TCR Beta short-read assay, DNA from cultured CD4+ T cells was sequenced. Investigators isolated genomic DNA from cultured CD4+ T cells. Each CDR3 protein gets one entry after TCRdb re-called the PCR reads with MiXCR. This table holds more than 9,500 distinct CDR3 sequences, around 37% found once. Described treatment: roughly 11-day PBMC culture with coronavirus spike peptide pools or control peptides (ViraFEST assay). Pre-COVID-19 pandemic sampling (2011-2018) yielded the unexposed donor's CD4+ T cells. Antigens of these TCRs are unknown. Material: CD4+ T cells from blood, cultured in vitro. The receptors come from a human donor in good health.

This clonotype was detected a few times. The chain joins TRBV7-8 to TRBJ2-2, with TRBD1 matching 7 bases. Trimming removed 5 bases from V and 5 bases from J; junction bases left unmatched: 11. The germline CDR1 and CDR2 sequences are SGHVS and FQNEAQ. The CDR3 has 16 amino acids. The CDR3, as DNA: TGTGCCAGCAGCCCGTTAAGACAGGGACATACCGGGGAGCTGTTTTTT. This sequence encodes CASSPLRQGHTGELFF.

The J gene is TRBJ2-7, the V gene TRBV7-2; TRBD2 matches 7 bases. The CDR3 runs 16 residues. Germline values: CDR1 SGHTA, CDR2 FQGNSA. The V and J ends lost 0 bases and 7 bases, in that order; junction bases with no gene match: 12. CDR3 in amino acids: CASSLAASGILQEQYF. DNA of the CDR3: TGTGCCAGCAGCTTAGCGGCAAGCGGGATTCTGCAGGAGCAGTACTTC. The whole variable domain, filled in from reference TRBV7-2 and TRBJ2-7, reads GAGVSQSPSNKVTEKGKDVELRCDPISGHTALYWYRQSLGQGLEFLIYFQGNSAPDKSGLPSDRFSAERTGGSVSTLTIQRTQQEDSAVYLCASSLAASGILQEQYFGPGTRLTVT.

V usage is TRBV6-2 or TRBV6-3 and J usage is TRBJ1-5, with D tentatively TRBD1 (6 bases). The CDR3 loop spans 17 amino acids. Trimming shortened V by 2 bases and J by 3 bases, and 17 bases separated the two germline ends. Germline V gene lookup returns CDR1 MNHEY and CDR2 SVGEGT. The CDR3 is CASSYQRGGANNQPQHF. The CDR3 nucleotides are TGTGCCAGCAGTTACCAACGAGGGGGGGCAAACAATCAGCCCCAGCATTTT.

As for this clonotype: The germline gene is not matched at one end of the junction; a read error may be the cause. The CDR3 loop reads CASSLGRDNYGHTF. The DNA for the CDR3 is TGTGCCAGCAGCTTGGGACGGGATAACTATGGCCACACCTTC. The rearrangement joins TRBV7-8 to TRBJ1-2, with D possibly matching TRBD1 (5 bases). The length of the CDR3 is 14 residues. The germline CDR1 and CDR2 sequences are SGHVS and FQNEAQ.

There are a few counts of this clonotype. The rearrangement joins TRBV21-1 to TRBJ1-1. TRBV21-1 is a recognized pseudogene. The CDR3 covers 15 residues. CDR3 sequence (DNA): TGTGCCAGCAGCAAAGTAACGGGTGAGAACACTGAAGCTTTCTTT. This gives the protein CASSKVTGENTEAFF.

The chain has TRBV4-1 and TRBJ2-1; D possibly matches TRBD1 or TRBD2 (5 bases each). In germline, CDR1 is MGHRA, CDR2 YSYEKL. CDR3 length equals 18 residues. The ends were cut back, 0 bases at V and 4 bases at J, with 19 bases in the middle. This CDR3 reads CASSQERLTGARYNEQFF. The CDR3 coding sequence is TGCGCCAGCAGCCAAGAGAGATTAACCGGGGCGCGTTACAATGAGCAGTTCTTC.

J is TRBJ2-3 and V is TRBV6-1; 14 nucleotides line up with TRBD2. Germline V gene lookup returns CDR1 MNHNS and CDR2 SASEGT. V lost 3 bases to trimming and J lost 4 bases; unmatched junction nucleotides: 3. CDR3 length equals 16 residues. Here the CDR3 DNA reads TGTGCCAGCAGTGACAGACTAGCGGGGGGGGCAGATACGCAGTATTTT. This gives the protein CASSDRLAGGADTQYF.

The chain links TRBV18 to TRBJ2-1, with no clear D. Germline V gene data show CDR1 as KGHSH and CDR2 as LQKENI. CDR3 size: 11 residues. Between the trimmed V and J ends, which lost 6 bases and 5 bases, there was a span of 5 bases. Here the CDR3 reads CASSPNNEQFF. CDR3 nucleotide sequence: TGTGCCAGCTCTCCGAACAATGAGCAGTTCTTC.

This clonotype was observed a few times. The chain links TRBV19 to TRBJ1-1; D might be TRBD1 (5 bases). The CDR3 contains 15 residues. The germline V and J ends were trimmed by 5 bases and 1 base, with 14 bases remaining between them. Germline loops: CDR1 LNHDA, CDR2 SQIVND (reference sequence). CDR3 region: CASSGSRVANTEAFF. The CDR3, as DNA: TGTGCCAGTAGTGGATCCAGGGTAGCGAACACTGAAGCTTTCTTT. The variable domain in full, completed from reference TRBV19 and TRBJ1-1, reads DGGITQSPKYLFRKEGQNVTLSCEQNLNHDAMYWYRQDPGQGLRLIYYSQIVNDFQKGDIAEGYSVSREKKESFPLTVTSAQKNPTAFYLCASSGSRVANTEAFFGQGTRLTVV.

This clonotype was counted only a few times. The chain uses TRBV7-6 and TRBJ2-3, with TRBD2 identical over 14 bases. J gave up 9 bases and V 0 bases, and 5 bases lay outside the gene matches. CDR3 length: 16 amino acids. CDR1 is SGHVS and CDR2 is FNYEAQ in the germline V gene. CDR3 DNA sequence: TGTGCCAGCAGCTTAGCGGCGACTAGCGGGAGGGTGACGCAGTATTTT. Its protein is CASSLAATSGRVTQYF.

V and J are TRBV6-2 or TRBV6-3 and TRBJ2-1; weak D call: TRBD2 (5 bases). The germline V gene has CDR1 MNHEY and CDR2 SVGEGT. With 5 bases removed from V and 4 bases from J, the gap between germline ends came to 15 bases. The CDR3 length is 15 residues. CDR3 in amino acids: CASSRTQLEYNEQFF. CDR3 coding DNA: TGTGCCAGCAGTCGCACCCAACTAGAATACAATGAGCAGTTCTTC.

The J gene is TRBJ1-1, the V gene TRBV28; D possibly corresponds to TRBD1 (5 bases). The V gene's germline CDR1 is MDHEN and CDR2 SYDVKM. The ends were cut back, 6 bases at V and 7 bases at J, with 9 bases in the middle. The CDR3 has 11 amino acids. CDR3 amino acids: CASRGLGEAFF. CDR3 in DNA: TGTGCCAGCAGGGGGCTGGGTGAAGCTTTCTTT.